This T cell receptor (beta chain) originates from a study of blood T cell repertoires in COVID-19. Study background: T cells, B-cell-depleted T cells, or PBMCs provided the cDNA or gDNA that served as material.

Measured with immunoSEQ multiplex PCR; TCRdb has only the in-frame clones, and not every one. Of about 250,000 clones listed, roughly four fifths are singletons. The ends were cut back, 3 bases at V and 3 bases at J, with 7 bases in the middle. Germline values: CDR1 KGHSH, CDR2 LQKENI. The CDR3 covers 13 residues. The material sequenced was PBMCs or T cells enriched from blood (not recorded which). The sequence was collected from a middle-aged woman who had been exposed to COVID-19. The chain is built from TRBV18 and TRBJ2-3; possible D gene TRBD1, 5 bases. The CDR3 region is CASSPGRTDTQYF. CDR3 nucleotide sequence: TGTGCCAGCTCACCGGGGCGGACAGATACGCAGTATTTT.